This T cell receptor (beta chain) was retrieved from a study of blood T cell repertoires in COVID-19. For the study at large: T cells, B-cell-depleted T cells, or PBMCs supplied cDNA or gDNA.

TCRdb's table, derived via immunoSEQ multiplex PCR, lists solely in-frame clones and lacks some. The sample shows about 110,000 clones, approximately 68% of them seen only once. V gave up 4 bases and J gave up 4 bases, with 13 bases separating them. The CDR3 consists of 14 residues. Per germline, CDR1 SGDLS and CDR2 YYNGEE. The chain combines TRBV9 with TRBJ2-3; perhaps TRBD2 as D (5 bases). The clonotype was recovered from a woman aged 60-75 years with acute or convalescent COVID-19. The sample comprised peripheral blood. CDR3 protein: CASSLSVWADTQYF. CDR3 DNA: TGTGCCAGCAGCCTTAGCGTTTGGGCAGATACGCAGTATTTT.